Sequencing of this T cell receptor beta chain was carried out in a study of cytomegalovirus exposure and HLA in healthy donors listed by TCRdb under 2017. Some background on the complete study: An earlier analysis of roughly 630 of the donors reported more than 250 Gb of sequence data and some 120 million unique TCR beta sequences from 150 million to 200 million T cells. Around 320 gigabases of sequencing data and around 87 million unique TCR sequences were included in an early release covering about 700 HLA-typed donors. Of the roughly 400 genotyped donors, over 65% fell in the genetic ancestry cluster associated with self-reported Caucasian donors. The study aimed to test whether signatures of past pathogen exposure could be identified by cataloging public T cell receptors. The T cell repertoires of around 670 subjects were profiled by immunosequencing and related to cytomegalovirus serostatus. Besides the first cohort of about 730 subjects, a separate validation cohort made up of some 110 different subjects was used. The study combined high-throughput TCR immunosequencing, statistical association of individual TCRs with disease status, and machine learning to predict cytomegalovirus infection status. A later analysis re-examined previously published TCR beta repertoires from 600 to 700 donors and added high-resolution HLA genotyping to investigate patterns of TCR occurrence. The later analysis used no new phenotypic data to find candidate immune exposures, relying instead on TCR beta sequences and their occurrence across donors. An earlier analysis of several hundred of the donors used high-throughput TCR beta sequencing to judge whether each TCR beta V gene segment behaved as functional or pseudogenic. Alongside the repertoire data, information on donor age, sex, ethnicity and CMV serostatus was compiled. Genome-wide SNP genotypes for about 60% of the roughly 670 donors were used in a later genetic analysis, which treated that subset as a discovery cohort. Every repertoire in the discovery cohort had been generated on one and the same sequencing platform. Both class I and class II loci were covered by HLA typing, at four-digit resolution. The number of typed donors differed by locus: 629-630 for A, B, C, DRB1 and DQB1; 522 for DQA1; approximately 610 for DPA1; and 400 to 480 for DPB1. Because of strong linkage in the cohort, roughly five DR-DQ haplotypes were treated as single units for association and clustering. Across under 500 genotyped donors of the cohort, an average of 235,054 unique TCR beta nucleotide sequences per donor were sequenced, and around 20% of those sequences were non-productive. Results the study describes overall, beyond this receptor: An association between a missense DCLRE1C variant and V-gene and J-gene trimming of TCR beta chains was found in a later genetic analysis and replicated in an independent cohort. According to the authors, the approach could potentially be generalized to other disease states and immunological phenotypes. Some IMGT-functional V segments, including TRBV6-2 and TRBV6-3, could not be told apart with the 87-base-pair reads, so those segments were excluded. Specific HLA alleles were associated with over 15,000 TCR beta sequences at a false discovery rate of 0.05 in a later analysis. In a later analysis, most CMV-associated TCR beta chains were found to appear HLA-restricted, with HLA associations seemingly driven largely by CMV exposure. Sequencing depth was assumed to be roughly uniform across donors in the presence/absence analyses, though that assumption may not hold. Across donors, most TCR sequences were observed very rarely, whereas some public TCRs were present in many individuals. Linkage disequilibrium might explain the correlated functional status among segregating V segments, but an unknown experimental factor could not be ruled out. In a later analysis, TCR association rates were found to vary across HLA loci, with the most associated TCRs seen for DRB1 alleles and the fewest for HLA-C alleles. A later analysis found that HLA-associated TCR beta chains were more clonally expanded and had lower generation probabilities than equally common non-associated chains. Because HLA typing was unavailable for some donors at each locus, only the typed subset was used in association tests. In this cohort, only TCR beta chains were sequenced, and detectable features were limited by the absence of alpha or paired-chain data. An earlier analysis of some 590 of the donors showed that most TCR beta V segments appeared in productive rearrangements either about 87% or about 30% of the time, which broadly matched IMGT annotations. Because counts were too low, fewer than 20 rarely observed V segments, including chromosome 9 orphons, were excluded from the earlier analysis of 587 of the donors. In a later analysis, several top co-occurrence clusters were reported to appear linked to parvovirus B19, influenza, CMV and Epstein-Barr virus. In vitro tests confirmed that a few of the cytomegalovirus-associated TCR beta chains recognize cytomegalovirus antigens. Immune exposure information for the cohort was limited to CMV serostatus. A further reported finding was that TCR beta sequences accurately predicted the HLA-A and HLA-B alleles for most subjects in the first cohort. A cluster of highly shared sequence variants was judged likely to be a technical artifact of the sequencing pipeline. In a later genetic analysis, fewer N-insertions in productive TCRs were reported among donors in an Asian-associated ancestry cluster than the roughly 700-donor mean. A total of fewer than 200 TCR beta chains were listed by the study as associated with cytomegalovirus. Assigning TCR associations to individual alleles was difficult when HLA alleles, especially DR and DQ, strongly co-occurred. Cytomegalovirus status was reported to be diagnosed by the classifier with high specificity and sensitivity in both the original and validation cohorts.

V is pared back by 0 bases and J by 0 bases, with 13 bases lying between the germline termini. The CDR3 has 16 amino acids, counting the end cysteine and phenylalanine. Only the CDR3 part of the read is kept: 48 bases, read in frame from the first base. For CDR1 and CDR2, the germline V gene lists SGHRS and YFSETQ. This clone was observed a few times. Its antigen is still unknown. The input lacks base qualities; no much larger clone sits a single base away. The cohort comprised more than 550 healthy bone marrow donors. All cohort members were sampled while nominally healthy, although unrecorded immune exposures were likely present. The donor tested CMV seropositive, placing the donor among the roughly 300 seropositive members of the cohort. A peripheral blood sample was provided by each donor, and peripheral blood mononuclear cells were used for TCR beta sequencing. The Qiagen DNeasy Blood Extraction Kit was used to extract genomic DNA from the blood cell samples.

The library was prepared using the immunoSEQ multiplex PCR assay. A mixture of 60 forward primers for TCR Vbeta segments and 13 reverse primers for TCR Jbeta segments was used in the multiplex PCR. Amplification of the CDR3 region of rearranged TCR beta genes was performed with a multiplex PCR assay on genomic DNA. The amplified TCR beta libraries were sequenced on the Illumina HiSeq System as 87-base-pair reads. The source study handled its data this way. Across the 700 or so repertoires, a later analysis counted 80 million or so unique TCR beta chains, roughly 11 million of which were shared by at least two donors. Raw reads were error-corrected and collapsed into unique sequences by a nearest-neighbor algorithm in which closely related sequences were merged to remove PCR and sequencing errors. CDR3 sequences were aligned to IMGT reference sequences to assign V, D and J gene segments. For a sequence to be retained, a match of at least six nucleotides was required to both a V gene segment and a J gene segment. Rearrangements were called productive when the CDR3 lacked stop codons and stayed in frame with V and J; all others were non-productive. Following IMGT convention, CDR3 was defined as the stretch from the second conserved V-encoded cysteine up to the conserved J-encoded phenylalanine. Sequences without an unambiguous match to a single V gene segment were excluded from the earlier analysis of approximately 560 of the donors. In an earlier analysis of a few hundred of the donors, V segments were called functional above 56.7% productive rearrangements and were called segregating when the between-donor standard deviation exceeded 5%. A statistical classification framework was developed to diagnose cytomegalovirus status using the catalog of TCR beta chain sequences. In a later analysis, TCR nucleotide sequences were compared against IMGT/GENE-DB human TR gene sequences so that V and J genes could be assigned. In a later analysis, CDR3 sequences and most-parsimonious VDJ recombination scenarios were assigned using the TCRdist pipeline. In a later analysis, every TCR beta chain was defined by the combination of its CDR3 amino acid sequence and its V-gene family, and reads without a unique V-gene family were dropped. To address suspected cross-contamination and a sequencing artifact, a later analysis removed around 590 highly shared, low-generation-probability nucleotide sequences. A later analysis calculated a clonal expansion index for each public chain from normalized within-repertoire ranks of inferred template counts. A later analysis computed generation probabilities with a VDJ recombination model fitted to out-of-frame rearrangements, and checked the results against IGoR. In a later analysis, TCR-TCR, TCR-HLA and TCR-CMV co-occurrence was scored with hypergeometric tests, and a repertoire-size bias correction was applied to TCR pairs. In a later analysis, false discovery rates were estimated by permuting HLA or CMV assignments 20 times. In a later analysis, co-occurring TCRs were grouped with DBSCAN, and TCRdist sequence similarity was added when clustering was performed within HLA-allele-positive subsets. Co-occurrence clustering excluded repertoires with fewer than 30,000 or more than 120,000 public chains, plus five with anomalous nucleotide sharing. TCRdb retrieved this table from immuneACCESS and kept in-frame rearrangements only. Not all clones are present; in checked studies, unresolved V genes account for under half, and no reason is known for the remainder. That table is the source of V, J and clone size, and D and trimming were worked out from the DNA. Across this sample there are approximately 190,000 clones, with about four fifths seen only once. Together, the top ten hold 2% to 3% of the sample.

The sequencing input was PBMCs. This receptor was taken from a woman aged 45-65 years in good health and CMV-seropositive. The sequence joins TRBV5-1 to TRBJ2-7; the D segment could be TRBD2, given 6 matching bases. The CDR3 loop reads CASSLAGLGYSYEQYF. The DNA sequence is given as TGCGCCAGCAGCTTGGCGGGACTGGGATACTCCTACGAGCAGTACTTC.